The rows below give T cell receptor beta chains drawn from one sample of a study of blood T cell repertoires in COVID-19. The table came from immunoSEQ multiplex PCR; TCRdb's copy has only in-frame clones and leaves some out. Seen here are roughly 250,000 clones, approximately 85% observed once, and the top ten hold 3.5% to 5.5%. The specimen sequenced was PBMCs or T cells enriched from blood (not recorded which). These receptors came from a woman aged 30 to 39 who had recovered from COVID-19. The CDR3 runs from the conserved cysteine through the conserved F or W. D genes are given only for firm matches. Clone size is given for some rows only: seen once, a few or many times, or a class if the clone is expanded.

v_call	d_call	j_call	clone_size	cdr3_nt	cdr3_aa
TRBV15	NA	TRBJ1-5	NA	TGTGCCACCAGCAGTACGGGGAATAGCAATCAGCCCCAGCATTTT	CATSSTGNSNQPQHF
TRBV4-1	NA	TRBJ1-4	once	TGCGCCAGCAGCCAAGGCGGGGGAGTTAGGGAAAAACTGTTTTTT	CASSQGGGVREKLFF
TRBV11-3	NA	TRBJ1-5	NA	TGTGCCAGCCTTCAGGGGTTGCATCAGCCCCAGCATTTT	CASLQGLHQPQHF
TRBV6-1	NA	TRBJ1-2	NA	TGTGCCAGCAGTGAATTCGGGGACTATGGCTACACCTTC	CASSEFGDYGYTF
TRBV6-5	TRBD1	TRBJ1-1	few	TGTGCCAGCAGTAATCGACAGGGGAGAGCTTTCTTT	CASSNRQGRAFF
TRBV6-5	TRBD2	TRBJ2-3	NA	TGTGCCAGCAGTTTACCCGGGACTAGGGATACGCAGTATTTT	CASSLPGTRDTQYF
TRBV7-8	NA	TRBJ1-2	NA	TGTGCCAGCAGCTTAGGCGGGGGCGCCGTCTATGGCTACACCTTC	CASSLGGGAVYGYTF
TRBV6-1	NA	TRBJ1-2	many	TGTGCCAGCAGTGAAGCAAGGCCGGGGGGGAGAGGGAGCTATGGCTACACCTTC	CASSEARPGGRGSYGYTF
TRBV10-3	NA	TRBJ2-7	NA	TGTGCCATCAGTGAAGGAACGCCGGGGGAGCAGTACTTC	CAISEGTPGEQYF
TRBV28	TRBD1	TRBJ1-1	NA	TGTGCCAGCAGTCTGACAGGGCCCACTGAAGCTTTCTTT	CASSLTGPTEAFF
TRBV6-5	NA	TRBJ1-3	NA	TGTGCCAGCAGTTCCACGGGGGCTGGAAACACCATATATTTT	CASSSTGAGNTIYF
TRBV28	TRBD1	TRBJ1-2	NA	TGTGCCAGCAGCTGGGACAGCCCCAAGCTCTTCTATGGCTACACCTTC	CASSWDSPKLFYGYTF
TRBV3-1/TRBV3-2	TRBD2	TRBJ2-1	NA	TGTGCCAGCAGCCAAGTTCAGGGACTAGCGGGAGATGGAGGTGAGCAGTTCTTC	CASSQVQGLAGDGGEQFF
TRBV6-5	NA	TRBJ2-3	NA	TGTGCCAGCGCAACGGGACTCTCAAAGAAGGCGCAGTATTTT	CASATGLSKKAQYF
TRBV5-5	TRBD1	TRBJ2-1	NA	TGTGCCAGCAGCCAGGACAGGAATCAGTTCTTC	CASSQDRNQFF
TRBV3-1/TRBV3-2	NA	TRBJ1-1	NA	TGTGCCAGCAGCCAAGTTGCGGGGGGTGAAGCTTTCTTT	CASSQVAGGEAFF
TRBV30	NA	TRBJ1-3	NA	TGTGCCACCGCAGGGAAAACTGGAAACACCATATATTTT	CATAGKTGNTIYF
TRBV12-3/TRBV12-4	NA	TRBJ1-1	NA	TGTGCCAGCAGTTTTGGGGCAGGGGCGAAAGCTTTCTTT	CASSFGAGAKAFF
TRBV19	TRBD1	TRBJ2-7	NA	TGTGCCAGTAGTGCTCGGACAGGGGCCTACGAGCAGTACTTC	CASSARTGAYEQYF
TRBV6-5	NA	TRBJ1-1	NA	TGTGCCAGCAGTTACGGGTCCAGGGTGAACACTGAAGCTTTCTTT	CASSYGSRVNTEAFF
TRBV5-1	NA	TRBJ1-1	NA	TGCGCCAGCAGCTTGGCCGGGACTGTCAGGACTGAAGCTTTCTTT	CASSLAGTVRTEAFF
TRBV5-1	NA	TRBJ2-7	once	TGCGCCAGCAGCTTGGAGTTCGGCAGGTGGTACGAGCAGTACTTC	CASSLEFGRWYEQYF
TRBV19	NA	TRBJ1-3	NA	TGTGCCAGTAGGCATGGGGGGGGGCCCTCTGGAAACACCATATATTTT	CASRHGGGPSGNTIYF
TRBV10-3	TRBD1	TRBJ2-6	NA	TGTGCCATCAGTGAGTCTTGGACAGGGGCTGGGGCCAACGTCCTGACTTTC	CAISESWTGAGANVLTF
TRBV7-2	NA	TRBJ1-5	NA	TGTGCCAGCAGCTTAGTCGGGGGGGATCAGCCCCAGCATTTT	CASSLVGGDQPQHF
TRBV6-5	NA	TRBJ2-5	NA	TGTGCCGGCCAGGAACGGGGACTTGGGCAAGAGACCCAGTACTTC	CAGQERGLGQETQYF
TRBV18	NA	TRBJ2-2	NA	TGTGCCAGCTCACCAAAGACAGCGAACACCGGGGAGCTGTTTTTT	CASSPKTANTGELFF
TRBV13	TRBD2	TRBJ2-7	NA	TGTGCCAGCAGCATCTCGGGGGGAGCGCGGAGCTCCTACGAGCAGTACTTC	CASSISGGARSSYEQYF
TRBV7-9	NA	TRBJ1-5	NA	TGTGCCAGCAGCTTAGAGGGGGACACACAGCCCCAGCATTTT	CASSLEGDTQPQHF
TRBV10-3	NA	TRBJ1-1	NA	TGTGCCATCCTACAATCCCCAGGGGTGGGGAACACTGAAGCTTTCTTT	CAILQSPGVGNTEAFF
TRBV11-2	NA	TRBJ2-5	NA	TGTGCCAGCAGCTTATCCATAGAAATACTCCAAGAGACCCAGTACTTC	CASSLSIEILQETQYF